This T cell receptor beta chain came from a study of blood T cell repertoires in COVID-19. About the research overall: Both acute and convalescent COVID-19 samples were obtained from the United States, Italy and Spain. Sources were T cells, B-cell-depleted T cells, or PBMCs; the material itself was cDNA or gDNA.

In the original analysis: Amplified reference gene primers provided the basis for estimating nucleated cell counts. Method: immunoSEQ multiplex PCR; TCRdb's copy keeps in-frame clones and lacks some. Clone size and V and J calls were adopted from that table, with D and trimming inferred from the DNA. The data show 65,000 to 90,000 clones, with around 86% seen just once and under 13% held by the top ten. Sequenced: peripheral blood. This TCR was recovered from a young woman with acute or convalescent COVID-19.

The CDR3 reads CASSWGGELSTDTQYF. The CDR3 DNA sequence: TGTGCCAGCAGTTGGGGGGGGGAACTTAGCACAGATACGCAGTATTTT. The gene calls are TRBV2 and TRBJ2-3, with 7 bases fitting TRBD2. Germline V CDR1 and CDR2: SNHLY, FYNNEI. The CDR3 spans 16 residues. The J segment lost 0 bases and the V segment lost 5 bases, leaving 8 bases of the junction unmatched.